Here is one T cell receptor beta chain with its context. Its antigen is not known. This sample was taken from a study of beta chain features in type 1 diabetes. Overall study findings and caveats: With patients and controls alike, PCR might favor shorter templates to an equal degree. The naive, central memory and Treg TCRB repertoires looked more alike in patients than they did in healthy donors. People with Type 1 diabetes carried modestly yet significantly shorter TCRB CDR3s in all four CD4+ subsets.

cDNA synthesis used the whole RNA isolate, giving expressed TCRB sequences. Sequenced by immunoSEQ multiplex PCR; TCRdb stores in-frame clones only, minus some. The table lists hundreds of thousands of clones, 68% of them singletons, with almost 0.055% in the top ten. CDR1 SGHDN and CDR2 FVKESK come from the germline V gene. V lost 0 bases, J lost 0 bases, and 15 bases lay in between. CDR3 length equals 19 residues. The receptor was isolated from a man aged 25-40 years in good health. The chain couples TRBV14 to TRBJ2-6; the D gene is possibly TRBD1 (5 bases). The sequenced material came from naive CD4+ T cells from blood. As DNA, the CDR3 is TGTGCCAGCAGCCAAGATTGGGGCAGTAAATCCTCTGGGGCCAACGTCCTGACTTTC. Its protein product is CASSQDWGSKSSGANVLTF.